The sequence of this TCR beta chain was determined in a study of blood T cell repertoires in COVID-19. Looking at the study overall: From the United States, Italy and Spain came samples of acute and convalescent COVID-19.

Authors' methods: From reference gene primer amplification, estimates of nucleated cell counts were derived. The repertoire was sequenced with immunoSEQ multiplex PCR; TCRdb's copy has only in-frame clones and lacks some. V, J and clone size were drawn from that table, and D and trimming were deduced from the DNA. Counted here are 200,000 to 250,000 clones, more than 80% occurring once; the ten biggest clones make up approximately 8%. V lost 4 bases and J 5 bases, leaving 17 bases between the germline ends. The CDR3 consists of 15 residues. The V gene's germline CDR1 is LGHNA and CDR2 YNFKEQ. The gene calls are TRBV4-2 and TRBJ2-5, with D perhaps TRBD2 (6 bases). This TCR was recovered from a woman of 80 years or more with COVID-19, enrolled during active disease. The sequenced sample was peripheral blood. CDR3 in amino acids: CASSPRGRDGETQYF. The DNA for the CDR3 is TGTGCCAGCAGCCCACGAGGGCGGGACGGGGAGACCCAGTACTTC.